A single sample gave rise to the 10 T cell receptor beta chains below, sequenced in a study of glioma-infiltrating T cells after dendritic cell vaccination. The assay was immunoSEQ multiplex PCR, and TCRdb's table has in-frame clones only and misses some. The sample consists of 50,000 to 75,000 clones, about 85% of them appearing once. As for time point: after dendritic cell vaccination, including at tumor progression/relapse. The sequencing here drew on blood, taken after dendritic cell vaccination. The receptors come from a human donor with glioblastoma.

In regard to this clone: An end of the junction does not agree with germline; a read error may underlie this. Other DNA sequences in this specimen translate into the identical CDR3. The rearrangement joins TRBV5-4 to TRBJ1-6; D gene ambiguous. There are 13 residues in the CDR3. Germline V CDR1 and CDR2: SGHNT, YYREEE (reference sequence). CDR3 coding DNA: TGTGCCAGCAGCTTCACCTATAATTCCCCCCTCCACTTT. Translated: CASSFTYNSPLHF.

A single count supports this clone. This sequence joins TRBV7-9 and TRBJ2-3; 9 nucleotides align to TRBD1. The V and J ends lost 7 bases and 6 bases, in that order; junction bases with no gene match: 5. The CDR3 is made up of 13 amino acids. Germline V gene sequence: CDR1 SEHNR, CDR2 FQNEAQ (reference sequence). CDR3: CASIQGAGDTQYF. Written as DNA, the CDR3 is TGTGCCAGCATACAGGGGGCAGGGGATACGCAGTATTTT. Full variable domain (missing parts from reference TRBV7-9 and TRBJ2-3): DTGVSQNPRHKITKRGQNVTFRCDPISEHNRLYWYRQTLGQGPEFLTYFQNEAQLEKSRLLSDRFSAERPKGSFSTLEIQRTEQGDSAMYLCASIQGAGDTQYFGPGTRLTVL.

The chain has TRBV29-1 and TRBJ2-1; perhaps TRBD1 as D (5 bases). V was clipped by 2 bases and J by 5 bases, with 13 bases between them. The CDR3 has 14 amino acids. Germline CDR1 reads SQVTM; CDR2 reads ANQGSEA. The CDR3 reads CSVETQNRNNEQFF. Here the CDR3 DNA reads TGCAGCGTTGAAACTCAAAACAGGAACAATGAGCAGTTCTTC.

This chain connects TRBV2 to TRBJ1-2; D possibly corresponds to TRBD1 (6 bases). V lost 3 bases and J lost 6, with 20 bases in between. The CDR3 runs 16 residues. CDR1 is SNHLY and CDR2 is FYNNEI in the germline V gene. CDR3 bases: TGTGCCAGCAGTGAGTGGACAGCCAAGAGGCAGAATGGCTACACCTTC. Its protein product is CASSEWTAKRQNGYTF.

V and J are TRBV6-6 and TRBJ2-2; 10 bases agree with TRBD2. The CDR3 extends over 16 amino acids. The J segment lost 5 bases and the V segment lost 3 bases, leaving 6 bases of the junction unmatched. The V gene's germline CDR1 is MNHNY and CDR2 SVGAGI (reference sequence). The CDR3, as DNA: TGTGCCAGCAGTTATCGAAGCGGGGGGGAGACCGGGGAGCTGTTTTTT. Translated: CASSYRSGGETGELFF.

The chain recombines TRBV5-1 with TRBJ1-4; 9 nucleotides line up with TRBD1. V gave up 5 bases and J gave up 5 bases; unmatched junction bases: 10. This CDR3 region has 16 residues. Germline V lookup: CDR1 SGHRS, CDR2 YFSETQ. The CDR3 nucleotides are TGCGCCAGCAGGCCCGGGACAGGGTCATCGAATGAAAAACTGTTTTTT. Its translation: CASRPGTGSSNEKLFF.

The rearrangement uses TRBV9 and TRBJ2-3; the match to TRBD2 covers 9 bases. This CDR3 comprises 16 residues. Germline assignment: CDR1 SGDLS and CDR2 YYNGEE. The J segment lost 4 bases and the V segment lost 0 bases, leaving 6 bases of the junction unmatched. The CDR3 coding sequence is TGTGCCAGCAGCGTAGGGAGCGGGGGGAAGGCAGATACGCAGTATTTT. This encodes CASSVGSGGKADTQYF.

The chain joins TRBV27 to TRBJ1-1, with D unresolved. Germline CDR1 reads MNHEY; CDR2 reads SMNVEV (reference sequence). CDR3 length: 12 amino acids. V dropped 4 bases and J dropped 5 bases, with 8 bases sitting between them. The CDR3 DNA reads as TGTGCCAGCAGTTCAACGAGAACTGAAGCTTTCTTT. The encoded protein is CASSSTRTEAFF.

The J gene is TRBJ2-7, the V gene TRBV7-9, with a tentative D call TRBD2 (5 bases). V was shortened by 5 bases and J by 2 bases, with 10 bases between the two germline ends. The CDR3 runs to 13 residues. The germline gives CDR1 SEHNR, CDR2 FQNEAQ (reference sequence). Here the CDR3 reads CASSPGITYEQYF. The CDR3 DNA sequence: TGTGCCAGCAGCCCGGGAATCACCTACGAGCAGTACTTC.

The table lists this clone with a count of one. The CDR3 DNA reads as TGTGCCAGCAGCTTTGGGGACAGGAGGGAGGAGACCCAGTACTTC. Translated: CASSFGDRREETQYF. The chain recombines TRBV7-9 with TRBJ2-5; the match to TRBD1 covers 8 bases. This CDR3 contains 15 residues. Per the germline V gene, CDR1 is SEHNR and CDR2 is FQNEAQ (reference sequence). V was pared by 3 bases and J by 5 bases, with 8 bases of the junction left unmatched. The variable domain in full, with the rest retrieved from reference TRBV7-9 and TRBJ2-5, is DTGVSQNPRHKITKRGQNVTFRCDPISEHNRLYWYRQTLGQGPEFLTYFQNEAQLEKSRLLSDRFSAERPKGSFSTLEIQRTEQGDSAMYLCASSFGDRREETQYFGPGTRLLVL.